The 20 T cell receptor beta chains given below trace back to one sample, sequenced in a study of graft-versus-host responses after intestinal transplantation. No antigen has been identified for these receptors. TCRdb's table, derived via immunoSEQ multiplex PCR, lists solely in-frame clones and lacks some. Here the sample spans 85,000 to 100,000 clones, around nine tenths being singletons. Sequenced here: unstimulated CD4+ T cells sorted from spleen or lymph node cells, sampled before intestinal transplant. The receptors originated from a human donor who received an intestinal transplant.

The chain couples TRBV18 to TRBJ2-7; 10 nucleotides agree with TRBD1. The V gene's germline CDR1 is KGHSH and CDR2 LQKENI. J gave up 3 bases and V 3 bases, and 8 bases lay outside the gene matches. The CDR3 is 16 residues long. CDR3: CASSPSFGDRGYEQYF. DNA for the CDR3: TGTGCCAGCTCACCCAGTTTTGGGGACAGGGGCTACGAGCAGTACTTC. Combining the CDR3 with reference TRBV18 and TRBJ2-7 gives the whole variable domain NAGVMQNPRHLVRRRGQEARLRCSPMKGHSHVYWYRQLPEEGLKFMVYLQKENIIDESGMPKERFSAEFPKEGPSILRIQQVVRGDSAAYFCASSPSFGDRGYEQYFGPGTRLTVT.

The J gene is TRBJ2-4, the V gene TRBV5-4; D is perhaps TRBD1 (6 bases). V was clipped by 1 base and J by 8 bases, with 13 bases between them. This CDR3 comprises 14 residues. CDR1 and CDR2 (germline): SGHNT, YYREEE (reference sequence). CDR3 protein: CASSLREGVDIQYF. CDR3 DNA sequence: TGTGCCAGCAGCTTGCGAGAGGGGGTGGACATTCAGTACTTC. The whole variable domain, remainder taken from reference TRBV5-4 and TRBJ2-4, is ETGVTQSPTHLIKTRGQQVTLRCSSQSGHNTVSWYQQALGQGPQFIFQYYREEENGRGNFPPRFSGLQFPNYSSELNVNALELDDSALYLCASSLREGVDIQYFGAGTRLSVL.

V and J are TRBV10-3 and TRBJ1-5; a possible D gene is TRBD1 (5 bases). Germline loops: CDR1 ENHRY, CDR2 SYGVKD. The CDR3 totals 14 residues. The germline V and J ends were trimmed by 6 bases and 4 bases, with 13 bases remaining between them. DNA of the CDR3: TGTGCCATCAGAGAAACAGGTTTAAATCAGCCCCAGCATTTT. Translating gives CAIRETGLNQPQHF.

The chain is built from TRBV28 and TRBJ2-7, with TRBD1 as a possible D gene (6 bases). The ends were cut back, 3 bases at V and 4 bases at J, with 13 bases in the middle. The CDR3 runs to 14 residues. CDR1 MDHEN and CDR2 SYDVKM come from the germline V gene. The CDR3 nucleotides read TGTGCCAGCAGTTTGACGGGACACCCATACGAGCAGTACTTC. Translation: CASSLTGHPYEQYF.

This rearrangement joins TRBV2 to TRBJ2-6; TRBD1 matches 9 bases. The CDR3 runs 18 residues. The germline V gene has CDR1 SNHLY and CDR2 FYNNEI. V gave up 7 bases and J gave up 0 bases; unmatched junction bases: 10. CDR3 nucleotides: TGTGCCAGCACAAAACCGGGACAGGGAATCTCTGGGGCCAACGTCCTGACTTTC. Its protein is CASTKPGQGISGANVLTF.

The CDR3 spells CASSSAGTGILGSYNSPLHF. CDR3 DNA: TGTGCCAGCAGCTCGGCCGGGACAGGGATTCTGGGCTCCTATAATTCACCCCTCCACTTT. V gene TRBV28 combines with J gene TRBJ1-6; TRBD1 matches 9 bases. CDR1 and CDR2 (germline): MDHEN, SYDVKM. Trimming took 6 bases from V and 0 from J; bases not matched to a gene: 15. The CDR3 contains 20 residues. Complete variable domain (other parts from reference TRBV28 and TRBJ1-6): DVKVTQSSRYLVKRTGEKVFLECVQDMDHENMFWYRQDPGLGLRLIYFSYDVKMKEKGDIPEGYSVSREKKERFSLILESASTNQTSMYLCASSSAGTGILGSYNSPLHFGNGTRLTVT.

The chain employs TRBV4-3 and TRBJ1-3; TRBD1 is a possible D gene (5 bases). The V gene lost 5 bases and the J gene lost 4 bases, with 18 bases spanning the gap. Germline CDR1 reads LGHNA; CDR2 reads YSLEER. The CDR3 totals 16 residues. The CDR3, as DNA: TGCGCCAGCAGCTTAATACCCCCAGGGCCCGGAAACACCATATATTTT. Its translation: CASSLIPPGPGNTIYF.

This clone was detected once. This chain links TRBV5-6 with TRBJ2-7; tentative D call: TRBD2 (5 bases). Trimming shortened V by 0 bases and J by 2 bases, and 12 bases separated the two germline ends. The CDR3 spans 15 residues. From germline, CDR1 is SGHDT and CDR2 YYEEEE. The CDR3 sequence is CASSLVGVEPYEQYF. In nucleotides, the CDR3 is TGTGCCAGCAGCTTGGTCGGGGTCGAACCCTACGAGCAGTACTTC.

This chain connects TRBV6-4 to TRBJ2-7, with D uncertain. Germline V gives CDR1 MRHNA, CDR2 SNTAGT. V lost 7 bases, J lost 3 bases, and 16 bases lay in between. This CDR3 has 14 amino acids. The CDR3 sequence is CASKVQTKNYEQYF. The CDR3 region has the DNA TGTGCCAGCAAAGTACAAACAAAAAACTACGAGCAGTACTTC.

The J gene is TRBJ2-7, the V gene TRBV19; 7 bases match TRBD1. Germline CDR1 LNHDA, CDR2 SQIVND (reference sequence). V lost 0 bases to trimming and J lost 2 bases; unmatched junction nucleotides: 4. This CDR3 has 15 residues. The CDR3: CASSIEGQPAYEQYF. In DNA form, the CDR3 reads TGTGCCAGTAGTATAGAGGGACAGCCAGCCTACGAGCAGTACTTC.

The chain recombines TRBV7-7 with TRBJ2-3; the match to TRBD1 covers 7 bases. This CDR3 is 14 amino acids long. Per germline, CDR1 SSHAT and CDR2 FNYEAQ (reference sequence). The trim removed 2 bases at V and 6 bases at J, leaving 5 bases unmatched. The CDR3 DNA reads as TGTGCCAGCAGCTTAAACTTACAGGGGGATACGCAGTATTTT. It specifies CASSLNLQGDTQYF.

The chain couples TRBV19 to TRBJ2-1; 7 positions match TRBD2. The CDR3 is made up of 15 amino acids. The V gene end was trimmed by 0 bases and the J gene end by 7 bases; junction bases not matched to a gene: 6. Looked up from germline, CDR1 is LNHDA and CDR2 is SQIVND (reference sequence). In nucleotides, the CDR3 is TGTGCCAGTAGTATAGATCGCGGGGGAGGGAATGAGCAGTTCTTC. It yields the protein CASSIDRGGGNEQFF.

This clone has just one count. The CDR3 protein is CASLPGQESGYTF. For the CDR3, the DNA is TGTGCCAGCTTGCCGGGACAGGAGAGTGGCTACACCTTC. This chain links TRBV2 with TRBJ1-2, with 8 bases fitting TRBD1. Looked up from germline, CDR1 is SNHLY and CDR2 is FYNNEI. The CDR3 is 13 amino acids. The ends lost 8 bases at V and 7 bases at J; junction bases unmatched: 9.

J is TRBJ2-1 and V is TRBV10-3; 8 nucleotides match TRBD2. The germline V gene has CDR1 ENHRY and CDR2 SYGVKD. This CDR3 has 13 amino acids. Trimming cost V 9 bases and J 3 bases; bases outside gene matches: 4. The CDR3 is CAMTSDNYNEQFF. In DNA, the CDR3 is TGTGCCATGACTAGCGATAACTACAATGAGCAGTTCTTC.

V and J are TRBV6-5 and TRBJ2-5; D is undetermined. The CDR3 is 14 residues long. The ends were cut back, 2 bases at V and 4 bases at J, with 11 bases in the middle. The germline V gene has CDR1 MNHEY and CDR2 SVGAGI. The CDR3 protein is CASSYNSLVETQYF. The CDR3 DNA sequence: TGTGCCAGCAGTTACAACAGTCTTGTAGAGACCCAGTACTTC.

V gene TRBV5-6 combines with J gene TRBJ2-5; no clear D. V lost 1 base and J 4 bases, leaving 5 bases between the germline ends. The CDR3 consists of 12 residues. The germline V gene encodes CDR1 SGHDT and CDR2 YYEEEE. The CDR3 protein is CASSLNTETQYF. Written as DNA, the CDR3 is TGTGCCAGCAGCTTGAACACAGAGACCCAGTACTTC. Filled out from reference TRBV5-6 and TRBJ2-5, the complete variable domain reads DAGVTQSPTHLIKTRGQQVTLRCSPKSGHDTVSWYQQALGQGPQFIFQYYEEEERQRGNFPDRFSGHQFPNYSSELNVNALLLGDSALYLCASSLNTETQYFGPGTRLLVL.

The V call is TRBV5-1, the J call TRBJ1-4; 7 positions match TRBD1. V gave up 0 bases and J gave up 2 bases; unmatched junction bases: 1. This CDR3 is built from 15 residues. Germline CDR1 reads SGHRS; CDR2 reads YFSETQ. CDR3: CASSLGTGTNEKLFF. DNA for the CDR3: TGCGCCAGCAGCTTGGGGACAGGCACTAATGAAAAACTGTTTTTT.

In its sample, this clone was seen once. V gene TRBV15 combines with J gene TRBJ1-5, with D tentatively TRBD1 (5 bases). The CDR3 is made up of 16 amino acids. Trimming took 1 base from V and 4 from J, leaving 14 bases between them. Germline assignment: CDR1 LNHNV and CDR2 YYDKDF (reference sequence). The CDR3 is CATSRAHDSSNQPQHF. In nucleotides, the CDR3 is TGTGCCACCAGCAGAGCTCACGACAGCTCTAATCAGCCCCAGCATTTT.

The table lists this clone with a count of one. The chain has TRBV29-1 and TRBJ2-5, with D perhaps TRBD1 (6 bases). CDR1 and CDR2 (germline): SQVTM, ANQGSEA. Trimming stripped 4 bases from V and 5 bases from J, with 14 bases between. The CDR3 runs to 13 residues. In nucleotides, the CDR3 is TGCAGCGTTGCGCAGGGGACGGGGGAGACCCAGTACTTC. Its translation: CSVAQGTGETQYF.

The DNA of the CDR3 is TGTGCCTGGAGATACGGGTCTGGGGCCAACGTCCTGACTTTC. This sequence encodes CAWRYGSGANVLTF. The chain carries TRBV30 and TRBJ2-6; D is unresolved. The V end was cut by 3 bases, the J end by 1 base, with 7 bases between. The CDR3 length is 14 residues. CDR1 GTSNPN and CDR2 SVGIG come from the germline V gene (reference sequence).